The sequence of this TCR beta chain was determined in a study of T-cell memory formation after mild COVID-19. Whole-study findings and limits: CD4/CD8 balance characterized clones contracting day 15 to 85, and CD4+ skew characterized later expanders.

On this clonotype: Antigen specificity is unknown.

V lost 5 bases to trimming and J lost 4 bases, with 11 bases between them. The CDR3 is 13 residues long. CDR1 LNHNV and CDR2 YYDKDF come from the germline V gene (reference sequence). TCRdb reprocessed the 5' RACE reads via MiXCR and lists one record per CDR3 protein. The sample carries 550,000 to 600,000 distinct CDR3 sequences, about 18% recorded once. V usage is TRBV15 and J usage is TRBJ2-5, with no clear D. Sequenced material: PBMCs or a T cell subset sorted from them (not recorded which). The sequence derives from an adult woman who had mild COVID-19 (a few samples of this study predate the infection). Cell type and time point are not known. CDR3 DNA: TGTGCCACCAGCCGAGGAACCAGAGAGACCCAGTACTTC. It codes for CATSRGTRETQYF. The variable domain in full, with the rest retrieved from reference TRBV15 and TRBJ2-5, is DAMVIQNPRYQVTQFGKPVTLSCSQTLNHNVMYWYQQKSSQAPKLLFHYYDKDFNNEADTPDNFQSRRPNTSFCFLDIRSPGLGDTAMYLCATSRGTRETQYFGPGTRLLVL.